This TCR beta chain was found in a study of cytomegalovirus exposure and HLA in healthy donors. Germline CDR1 SGHDN, CDR2 FVKESK. The germline V and J ends were trimmed by 4 bases and 5 bases, with 17 bases remaining between them. The CDR3 has 15 residues. General study findings and limits: Cytomegalovirus association was listed for 150 or so TCR beta chains. Upon later analysis, TCR association rates were observed to vary by HLA locus, being highest for DRB1 and lowest for HLA-C.

As to this clone: Its specificity is not known.

PCR amplification relied on 60 Vbeta primers (plus 13 Jbeta primers). In the authors' workflow: As a later analysis found, there were about 80 million unique TCR beta chains, of which 8.5 million to 13 million were shared. Clones were sequenced by immunoSEQ multiplex PCR, and TCRdb holds only the in-frame ones, with some missing. V, J and clone size were drawn from that table, and D and trimming were deduced from the DNA. The data show over 110,000 clones, around 82% seen once. J is TRBJ2-5 and V is TRBV14, with D tentatively TRBD2 (7 bases). Material for sequencing was PBMCs. The clonotype comes from a woman in her forties in good health and CMV-seropositive. CDR3 sequence (DNA): TGTGCCAGCAGCCCTATGCTCGCGGGGGCGGAGACCCAGTACTTC. It encodes CASSPMLAGAETQYF.